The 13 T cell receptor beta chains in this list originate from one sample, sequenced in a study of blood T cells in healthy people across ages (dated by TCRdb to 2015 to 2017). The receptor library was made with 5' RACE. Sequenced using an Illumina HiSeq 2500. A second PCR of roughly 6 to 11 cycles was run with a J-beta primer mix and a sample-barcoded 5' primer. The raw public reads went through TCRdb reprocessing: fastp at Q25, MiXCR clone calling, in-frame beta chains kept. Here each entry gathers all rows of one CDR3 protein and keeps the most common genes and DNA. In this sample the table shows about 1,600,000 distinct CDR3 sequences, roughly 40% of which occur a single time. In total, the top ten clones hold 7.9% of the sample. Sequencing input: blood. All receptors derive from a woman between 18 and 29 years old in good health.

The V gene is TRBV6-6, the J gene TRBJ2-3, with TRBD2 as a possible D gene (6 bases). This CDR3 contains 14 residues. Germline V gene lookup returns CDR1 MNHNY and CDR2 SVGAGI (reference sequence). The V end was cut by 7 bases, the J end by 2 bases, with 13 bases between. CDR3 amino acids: CASTNLDYTDTQYF. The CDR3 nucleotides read TGTGCCAGCACCAACTTGGACTACACAGATACGCAGTATTTT.

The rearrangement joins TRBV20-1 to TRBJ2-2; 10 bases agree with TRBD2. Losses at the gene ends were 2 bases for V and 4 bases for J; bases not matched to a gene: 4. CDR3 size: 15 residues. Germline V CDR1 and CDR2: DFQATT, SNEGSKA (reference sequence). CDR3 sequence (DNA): TGCAGTGCTAGACAAGCGGGAGGGCCCACCGGGGAGCTGTTTTTT. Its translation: CSARQAGGPTGELFF.

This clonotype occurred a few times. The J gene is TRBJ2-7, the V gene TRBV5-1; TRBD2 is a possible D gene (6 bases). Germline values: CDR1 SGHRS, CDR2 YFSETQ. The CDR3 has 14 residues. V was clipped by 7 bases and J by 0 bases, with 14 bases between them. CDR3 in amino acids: CASRIGGNSYEQYF. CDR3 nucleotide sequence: TGCGCCAGCCGTATTGGCGGGAACTCCTACGAGCAGTACTTC.

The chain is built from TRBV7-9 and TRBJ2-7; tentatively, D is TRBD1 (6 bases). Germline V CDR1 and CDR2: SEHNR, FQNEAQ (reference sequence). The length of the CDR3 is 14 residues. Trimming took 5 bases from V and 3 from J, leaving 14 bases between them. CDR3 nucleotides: TGTGCCAGCAGCCCAACGACAGGACACTACGAGCAGTACTTC. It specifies CASSPTTGHYEQYF.

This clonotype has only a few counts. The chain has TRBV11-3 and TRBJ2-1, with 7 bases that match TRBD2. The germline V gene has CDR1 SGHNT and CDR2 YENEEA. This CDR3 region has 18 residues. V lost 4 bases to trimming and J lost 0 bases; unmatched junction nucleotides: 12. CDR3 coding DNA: TGTGCCAGCAGCTCCCTGGGAGGGCAAGGCGGCTCCTACAATGAGCAGTTCTTC. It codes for CASSSLGGQGGSYNEQFF.

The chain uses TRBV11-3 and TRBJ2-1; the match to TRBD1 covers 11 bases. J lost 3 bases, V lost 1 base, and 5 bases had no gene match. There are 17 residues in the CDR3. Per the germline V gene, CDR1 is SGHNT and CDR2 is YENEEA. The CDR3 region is CASSLGTGGGHYNEQFF. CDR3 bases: TGTGCCAGCAGCTTAGGGACAGGGGGCGGTCACTACAATGAGCAGTTCTTC.

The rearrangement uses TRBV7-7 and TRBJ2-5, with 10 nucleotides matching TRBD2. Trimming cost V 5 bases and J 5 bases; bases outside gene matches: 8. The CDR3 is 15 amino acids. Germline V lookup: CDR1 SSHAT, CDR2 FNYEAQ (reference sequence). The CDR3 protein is CASSRTSGVGETQYF. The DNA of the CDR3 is TGTGCCAGCAGCCGGACTAGCGGAGTTGGGGAGACCCAGTACTTC.

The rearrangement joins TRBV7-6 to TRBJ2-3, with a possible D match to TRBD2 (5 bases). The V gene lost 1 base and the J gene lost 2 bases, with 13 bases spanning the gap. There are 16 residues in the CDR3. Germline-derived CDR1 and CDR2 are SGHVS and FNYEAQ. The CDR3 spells CASSLGGRGSTDTQYF. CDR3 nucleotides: TGTGCCAGCAGCTTAGGAGGTCGCGGGTCCACAGATACGCAGTATTTT.

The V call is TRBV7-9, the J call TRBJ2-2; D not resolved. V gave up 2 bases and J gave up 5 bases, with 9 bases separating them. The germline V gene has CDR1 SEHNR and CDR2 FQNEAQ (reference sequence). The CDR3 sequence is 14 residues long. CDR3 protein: CASSLSQKTGELFF. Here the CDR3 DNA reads TGTGCCAGCAGCTTATCTCAGAAGACCGGGGAGCTGTTTTTT.

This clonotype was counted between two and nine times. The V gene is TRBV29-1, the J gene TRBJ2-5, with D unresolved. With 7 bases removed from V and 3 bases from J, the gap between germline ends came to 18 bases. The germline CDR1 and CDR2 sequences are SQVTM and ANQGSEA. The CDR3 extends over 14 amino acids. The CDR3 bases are TGCAGCGGTACGGGCCTAAGCCGTAAAGAGACCCAGTACTTC. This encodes CSGTGLSRKETQYF.

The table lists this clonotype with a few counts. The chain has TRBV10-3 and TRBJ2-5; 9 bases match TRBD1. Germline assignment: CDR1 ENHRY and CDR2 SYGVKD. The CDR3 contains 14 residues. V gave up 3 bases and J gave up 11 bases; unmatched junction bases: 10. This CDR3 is CAISESTGGREQYF. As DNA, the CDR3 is TGTGCCATCAGTGAATCGACAGGGGGGAGGGAGCAGTACTTC.

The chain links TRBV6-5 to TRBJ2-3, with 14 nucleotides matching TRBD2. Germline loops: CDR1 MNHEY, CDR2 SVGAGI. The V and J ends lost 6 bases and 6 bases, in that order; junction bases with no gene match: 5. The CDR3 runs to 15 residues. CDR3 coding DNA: TGTGCCAGCAGCTGGGGACTAGCGGGAGCGGATACGCAGTATTTT. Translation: CASSWGLAGADTQYF.

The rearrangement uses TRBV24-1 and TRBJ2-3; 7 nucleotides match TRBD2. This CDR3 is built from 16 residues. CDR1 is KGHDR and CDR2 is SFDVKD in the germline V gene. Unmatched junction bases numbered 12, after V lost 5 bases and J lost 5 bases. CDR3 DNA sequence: TGTGCCACCAGTGCGGCCAGCGGGGCCACTGGAGATACGCAGTATTTT. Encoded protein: CATSAASGATGDTQYF.